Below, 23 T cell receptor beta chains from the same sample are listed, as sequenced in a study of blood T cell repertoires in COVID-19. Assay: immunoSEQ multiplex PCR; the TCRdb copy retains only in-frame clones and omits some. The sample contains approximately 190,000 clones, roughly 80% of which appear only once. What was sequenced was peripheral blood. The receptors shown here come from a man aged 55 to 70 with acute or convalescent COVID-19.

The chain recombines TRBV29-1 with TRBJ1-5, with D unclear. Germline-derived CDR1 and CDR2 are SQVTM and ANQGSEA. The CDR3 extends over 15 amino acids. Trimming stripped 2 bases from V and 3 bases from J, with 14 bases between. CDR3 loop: CSVEFGGSPNQPQHF. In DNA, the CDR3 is TGCAGCGTTGAATTTGGAGGGTCCCCCAATCAGCCCCAGCATTTT.

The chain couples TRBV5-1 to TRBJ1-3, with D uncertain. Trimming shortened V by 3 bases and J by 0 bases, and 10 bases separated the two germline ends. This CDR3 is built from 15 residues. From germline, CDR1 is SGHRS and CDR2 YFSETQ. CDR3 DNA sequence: TGCGCCAGCAGCTACTCCGTTAACTCTGGAAACACCATATATTTT. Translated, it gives CASSYSVNSGNTIYF.

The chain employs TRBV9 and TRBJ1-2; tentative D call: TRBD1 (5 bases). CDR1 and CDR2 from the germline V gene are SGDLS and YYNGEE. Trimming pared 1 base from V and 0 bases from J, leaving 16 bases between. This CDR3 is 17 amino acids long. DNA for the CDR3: TGTGCCAGCAGCGTATGGGACTCAGAACCTCCTAACTATGGCTACACCTTC. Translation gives CASSVWDSEPPNYGYTF.

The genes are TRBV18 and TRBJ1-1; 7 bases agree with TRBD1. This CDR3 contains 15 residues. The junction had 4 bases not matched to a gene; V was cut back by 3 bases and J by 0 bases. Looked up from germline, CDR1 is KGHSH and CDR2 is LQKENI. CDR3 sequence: CASSPMGQMNTEAFF. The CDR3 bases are TGTGCCAGCTCACCCATGGGACAGATGAACACTGAAGCTTTCTTT.

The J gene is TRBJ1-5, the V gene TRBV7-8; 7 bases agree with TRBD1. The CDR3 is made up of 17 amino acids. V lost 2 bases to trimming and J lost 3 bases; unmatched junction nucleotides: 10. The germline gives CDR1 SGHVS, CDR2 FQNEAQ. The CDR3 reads CASSLHTGEVVNQPQHF. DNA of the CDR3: TGTGCCAGCAGCTTACACACAGGGGAGGTTGTCAATCAGCCCCAGCATTTT.

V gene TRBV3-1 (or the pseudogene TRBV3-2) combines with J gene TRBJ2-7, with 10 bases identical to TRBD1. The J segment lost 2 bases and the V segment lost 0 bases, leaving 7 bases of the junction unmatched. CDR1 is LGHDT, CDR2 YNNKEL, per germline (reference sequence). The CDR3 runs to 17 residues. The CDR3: CASSQDAPGQGAYEQYF. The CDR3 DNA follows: TGTGCCAGCAGCCAAGATGCCCCAGGACAGGGGGCCTACGAGCAGTACTTC.

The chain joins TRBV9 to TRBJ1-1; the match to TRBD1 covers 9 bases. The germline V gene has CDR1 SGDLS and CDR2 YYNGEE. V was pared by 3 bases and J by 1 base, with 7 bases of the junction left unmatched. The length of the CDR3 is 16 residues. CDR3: CASSGVPGQGNTEAFF. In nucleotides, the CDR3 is TGTGCCAGCAGCGGCGTACCGGGACAGGGGAACACTGAAGCTTTCTTT. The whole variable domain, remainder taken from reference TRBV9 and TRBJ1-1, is DSGVTQTPKHLITATGQRVTLRCSPRSGDLSVYWYQQSLDQGLQFLIQYYNGEERAKGNILERFSAQQFPDLHSELNLSSLELGDSALYFCASSGVPGQGNTEAFFGQGTRLTVV.

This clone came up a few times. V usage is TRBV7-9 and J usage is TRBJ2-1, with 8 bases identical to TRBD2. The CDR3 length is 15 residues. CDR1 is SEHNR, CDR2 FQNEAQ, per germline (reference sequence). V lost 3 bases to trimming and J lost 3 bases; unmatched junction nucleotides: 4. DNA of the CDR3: TGTGCCAGCAGCTTTAGGACTAGCTTCTACAATGAGCAGTTCTTC. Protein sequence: CASSFRTSFYNEQFF. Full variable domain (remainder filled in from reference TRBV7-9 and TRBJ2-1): DTGVSQNPRHKITKRGQNVTFRCDPISEHNRLYWYRQTLGQGPEFLTYFQNEAQLEKSRLLSDRFSAERPKGSFSTLEIQRTEQGDSAMYLCASSFRTSFYNEQFFGPGTRLTVL.

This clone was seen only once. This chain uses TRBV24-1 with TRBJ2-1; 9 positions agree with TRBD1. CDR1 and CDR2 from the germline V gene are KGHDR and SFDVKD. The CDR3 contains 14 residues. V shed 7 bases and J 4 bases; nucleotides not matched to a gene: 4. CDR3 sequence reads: CATRGDREYNEQFF. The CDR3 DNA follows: TGTGCCACCAGGGGGGACAGGGAATACAATGAGCAGTTCTTC.

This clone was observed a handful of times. The chain's CDR3 is CSVAGTRNTEAFF. CDR3 nucleotide sequence: TGCAGCGTTGCAGGGACAAGAAACACTGAAGCTTTCTTT. The chain is built from TRBV29-1 and TRBJ1-1; perhaps TRBD1 as D (6 bases). Germline V gene lookup returns CDR1 SQVTM and CDR2 ANQGSEA. V was cut by 4 bases and J by 2 bases, with 11 bases left in between. This CDR3 has 13 amino acids. The entire variable domain, with the rest obtained from reference TRBV29-1 and TRBJ1-1, is as follows: SAVISQKPSRDICQRGTSLTIQCQVDSQVTMMFWYRQQPGQSLTLIATANQGSEATYESGFVIDKFPISRPNLTFSTLTVSNMSPEDSSIYLCSVAGTRNTEAFFGQGTRLTVV.

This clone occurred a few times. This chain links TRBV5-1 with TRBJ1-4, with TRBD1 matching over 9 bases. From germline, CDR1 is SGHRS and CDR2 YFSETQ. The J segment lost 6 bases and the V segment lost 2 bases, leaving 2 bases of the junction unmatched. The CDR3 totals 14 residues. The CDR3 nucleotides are TGCGCCAGCAGCTTCGGGACAGGGTATGAAAAACTGTTTTTT. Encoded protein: CASSFGTGYEKLFF.

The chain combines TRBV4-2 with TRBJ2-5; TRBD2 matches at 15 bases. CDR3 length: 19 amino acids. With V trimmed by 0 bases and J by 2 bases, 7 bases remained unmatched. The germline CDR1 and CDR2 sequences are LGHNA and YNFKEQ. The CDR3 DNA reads TGTGCCAGCAGCCAAGACCCGGGACTAGCGGGGGGCCGACAAGAGACCCAGTACTTC. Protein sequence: CASSQDPGLAGGRQETQYF.

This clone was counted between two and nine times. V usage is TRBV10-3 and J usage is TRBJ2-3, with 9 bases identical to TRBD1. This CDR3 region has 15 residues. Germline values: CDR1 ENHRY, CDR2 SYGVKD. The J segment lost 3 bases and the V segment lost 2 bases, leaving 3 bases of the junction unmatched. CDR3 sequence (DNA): TGTGCCATCAGTGAGCCAGGACAGGGGACAGATACGCAGTATTTT. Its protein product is CAISEPGQGTDTQYF.

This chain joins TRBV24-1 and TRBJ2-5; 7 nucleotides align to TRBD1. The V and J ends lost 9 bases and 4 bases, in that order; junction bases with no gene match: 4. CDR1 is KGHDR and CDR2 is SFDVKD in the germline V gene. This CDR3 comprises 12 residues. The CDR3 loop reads CATGTDLETQYF. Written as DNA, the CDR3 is TGTGCCACCGGGACAGATCTAGAGACCCAGTACTTC.

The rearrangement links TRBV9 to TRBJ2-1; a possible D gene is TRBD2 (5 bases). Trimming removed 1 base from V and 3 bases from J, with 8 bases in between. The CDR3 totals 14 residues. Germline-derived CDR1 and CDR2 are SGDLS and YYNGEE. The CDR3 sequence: CASSVNGVYNEQFF. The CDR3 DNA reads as TGTGCCAGCAGCGTAAACGGGGTCTACAATGAGCAGTTCTTC.

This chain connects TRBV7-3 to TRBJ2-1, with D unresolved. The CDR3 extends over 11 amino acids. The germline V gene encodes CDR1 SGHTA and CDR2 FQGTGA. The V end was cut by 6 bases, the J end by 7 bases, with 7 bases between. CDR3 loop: CASRFTNEQFF. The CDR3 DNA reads TGTGCCAGCAGGTTTACAAATGAGCAGTTCTTC.

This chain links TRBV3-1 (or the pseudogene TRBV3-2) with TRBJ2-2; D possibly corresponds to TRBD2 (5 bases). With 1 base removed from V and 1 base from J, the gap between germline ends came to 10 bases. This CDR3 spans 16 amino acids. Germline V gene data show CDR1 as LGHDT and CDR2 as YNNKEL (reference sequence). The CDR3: CASSQGWSGNTGELFF. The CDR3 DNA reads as TGTGCCAGCAGCCAAGGGTGGAGCGGGAACACCGGGGAGCTGTTTTTT.

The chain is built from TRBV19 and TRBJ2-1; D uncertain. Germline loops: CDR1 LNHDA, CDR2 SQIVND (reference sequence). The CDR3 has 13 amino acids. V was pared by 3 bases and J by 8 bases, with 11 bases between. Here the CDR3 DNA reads TGTGCCAGTAGTATCCCCCTAGTTTATGAGCAGTTCTTC. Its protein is CASSIPLVYEQFF.

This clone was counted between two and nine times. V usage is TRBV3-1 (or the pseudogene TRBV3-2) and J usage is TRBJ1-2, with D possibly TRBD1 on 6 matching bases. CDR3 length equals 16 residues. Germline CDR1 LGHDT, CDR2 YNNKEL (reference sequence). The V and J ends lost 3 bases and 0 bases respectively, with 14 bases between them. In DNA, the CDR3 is TGTGCCAGCAGCCATTCAGGGGTTTTGGCTAACTATGGCTACACCTTC. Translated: CASSHSGVLANYGYTF.

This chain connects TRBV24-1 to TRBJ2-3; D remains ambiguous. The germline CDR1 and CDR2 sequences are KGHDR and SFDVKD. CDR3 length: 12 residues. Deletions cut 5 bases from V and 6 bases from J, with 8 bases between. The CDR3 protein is CATSGTTDTQYF. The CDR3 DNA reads TGTGCCACCAGTGGAACTACCGATACGCAGTATTTT.

The CDR3 DNA sequence: TGCGCCAGCAGCTTGGACAGGGGTGCCACAGATACGCAGTATTTT. Protein product: CASSLDRGATDTQYF. V and J are TRBV5-1 and TRBJ2-3; 7 bases map to TRBD1. This CDR3 is 15 amino acids long. Unmatched junction bases numbered 3, after V lost 0 bases and J lost 2 bases. Germline CDR1 SGHRS, CDR2 YFSETQ.

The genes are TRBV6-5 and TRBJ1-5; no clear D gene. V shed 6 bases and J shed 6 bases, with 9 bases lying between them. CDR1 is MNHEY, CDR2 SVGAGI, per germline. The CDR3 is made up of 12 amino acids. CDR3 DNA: TGTGCCAGCAGCACCGGTGGTCAGCCCCAGCATTTT. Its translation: CASSTGGQPQHF.

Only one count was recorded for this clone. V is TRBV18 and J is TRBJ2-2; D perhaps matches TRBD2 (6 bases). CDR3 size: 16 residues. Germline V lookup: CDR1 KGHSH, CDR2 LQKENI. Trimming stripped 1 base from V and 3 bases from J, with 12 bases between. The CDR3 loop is CASSPLGGSDTGELFF. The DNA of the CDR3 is TGTGCCAGCTCACCACTCGGGGGATCGGACACCGGGGAGCTGTTTTTT. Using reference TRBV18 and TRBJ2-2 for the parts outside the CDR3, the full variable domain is NAGVMQNPRHLVRRRGQEARLRCSPMKGHSHVYWYRQLPEEGLKFMVYLQKENIIDESGMPKERFSAEFPKEGPSILRIQQVVRGDSAAYFCASSPLGGSDTGELFFGEGSRLTVL.